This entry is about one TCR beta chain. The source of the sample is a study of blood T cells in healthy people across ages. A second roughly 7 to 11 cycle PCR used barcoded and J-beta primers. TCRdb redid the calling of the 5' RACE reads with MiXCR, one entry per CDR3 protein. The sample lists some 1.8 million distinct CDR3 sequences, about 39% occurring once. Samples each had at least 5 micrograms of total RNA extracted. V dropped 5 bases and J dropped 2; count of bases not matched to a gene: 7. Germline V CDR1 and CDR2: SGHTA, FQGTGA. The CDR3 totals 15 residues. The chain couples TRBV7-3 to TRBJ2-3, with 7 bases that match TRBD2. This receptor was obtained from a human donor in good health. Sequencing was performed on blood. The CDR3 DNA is TGTGCCAGCAGCCCGACGGGGGGACTCACAGATACGCAGTATTTT. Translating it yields CASSPTGGLTDTQYF.